The rows below give T cell receptor beta chains drawn from one sample of a study. TCRdb recomputed calls from the 5' RACE reads with MiXCR, one row per CDR3 protein. Of about 40,000 distinct CDR3 sequences listed, around 18% are singletons. The sample consisted of naive CD4+ T cells sorted from a lymph node. These receptors came from a female donor with breast cancer. The conserved cysteine and the conserved F or W are not part of the CDR3 here. D genes are given only for firm matches.

V gene: TRBV6-1; D gene: TRBD2; J gene: TRBJ2-1; CDR3 protein: ASSEGLAGGPRDEQF
V gene: TRBV12-3/TRBV12-4; D gene: -; J gene: TRBJ1-1; CDR3 protein: ASSVGPGGSTEAF
V gene: TRBV6-2/TRBV6-3; D gene: -; J gene: TRBJ2-1; CDR3 protein: ASSYREYNEQF
V gene: TRBV20-1; D gene: TRBD2; J gene: TRBJ2-3; CDR3 protein: SVFSGLASSDTQY
V gene: TRBV5-1; D gene: -; J gene: TRBJ1-1; CDR3 protein: ASSLEGQGTEAF
V gene: TRBV5-1; D gene: -; J gene: TRBJ1-1; CDR3 protein: ASSLEWSRRTEAF
V gene: TRBV2; D gene: -; J gene: TRBJ2-7; CDR3 protein: ASTKLGGGIQKQN
V gene: TRBV28; D gene: TRBD1; J gene: TRBJ1-1; CDR3 protein: AILGQGEGNTEAF
V gene: TRBV15; D gene: -; J gene: TRBJ2-1; CDR3 protein: ATGRQVNNEQF
V gene: TRBV24-1; D gene: -; J gene: TRBJ2-6; CDR3 protein: AASSLSSGANVLT
V gene: TRBV7-2; D gene: TRBD2; J gene: TRBJ2-5; CDR3 protein: ASSIGLAGVWETQY
V gene: TRBV5-1; D gene: -; J gene: TRBJ1-1; CDR3 protein: ASSLVSAGAPEAF
V gene: TRBV5-1; D gene: -; J gene: TRBJ2-7; CDR3 protein: ASSPLGAGPDEQY
V gene: TRBV29-1; D gene: -; J gene: TRBJ2-7; CDR3 protein: SVKRDNPYEQY
V gene: TRBV5-1; D gene: TRBD1; J gene: TRBJ1-5; CDR3 protein: ASSLAGGTQPQH
V gene: TRBV20-1; D gene: -; J gene: TRBJ2-3; CDR3 protein: SARGPRDTQY
V gene: TRBV7-2; D gene: -; J gene: TRBJ2-3; CDR3 protein: ASSFLNEDTQY
V gene: TRBV7-9; D gene: -; J gene: TRBJ2-7; CDR3 protein: ASSSNSYEQY
V gene: TRBV7-8; D gene: TRBD1; J gene: TRBJ1-6; CDR3 protein: ASSLADRVRSPLH
V gene: TRBV5-6; D gene: -; J gene: TRBJ2-1; CDR3 protein: ASTRDFYNEQF
V gene: TRBV7-7; D gene: -; J gene: TRBJ2-2; CDR3 protein: ASSKSGFGTGELF